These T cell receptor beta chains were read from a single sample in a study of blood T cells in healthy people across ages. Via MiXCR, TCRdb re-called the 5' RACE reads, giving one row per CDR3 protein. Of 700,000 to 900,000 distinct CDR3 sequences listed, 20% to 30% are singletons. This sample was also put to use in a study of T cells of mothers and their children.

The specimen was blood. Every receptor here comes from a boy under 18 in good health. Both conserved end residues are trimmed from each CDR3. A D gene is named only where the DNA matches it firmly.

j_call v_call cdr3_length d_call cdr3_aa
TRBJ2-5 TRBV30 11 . AWEEGVVETQY
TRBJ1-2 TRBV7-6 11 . ASSNDGNYGYT
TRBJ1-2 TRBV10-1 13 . ASSEDRRDTYGYT
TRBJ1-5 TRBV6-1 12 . ASSTRSSNQPQH
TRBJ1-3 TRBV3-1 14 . ASSQETRSSGNTIY
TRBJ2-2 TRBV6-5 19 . ASSYRIQAYTITDTPGELF
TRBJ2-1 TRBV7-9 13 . ASSAGTILHNEQF
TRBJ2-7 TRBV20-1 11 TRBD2 SASLAGGHEQY
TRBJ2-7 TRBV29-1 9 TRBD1 SWQGAYEQY
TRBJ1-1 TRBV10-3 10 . AISDRITEAF
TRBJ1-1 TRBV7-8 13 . ASSLALQGNTEAF
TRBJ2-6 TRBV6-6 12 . ASTVGAGANVLT
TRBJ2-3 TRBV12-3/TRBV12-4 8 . AITGDTQY
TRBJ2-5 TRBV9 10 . ASSVVGETQY
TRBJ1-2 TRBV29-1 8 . SVDQGGYT
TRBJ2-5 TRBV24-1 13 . ATSDPRTVSETQY
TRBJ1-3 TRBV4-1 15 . ASSIRADHHSGNTIY
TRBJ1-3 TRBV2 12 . ASSAGLSGNTIY